Each of the 7 T cell receptor beta chains below was sequenced from the same sample in a study of regulatory T cells in long-lasting Graves disease. To make TCR beta libraries, researchers used iRepertoire HTBI primers and Arm-PCR of CDR3 regions. MiXCR was run by TCRdb on the multiplex PCR reads, yielding one entry per CDR3 protein. Here the sample spans approximately 310,000 distinct CDR3 sequences, over 15% being singletons. As to time point: newly diagnosed GD, antithyroid drugs for less than 3 months. Extracted PBMC RNA gave rise to the TCR library. The source material was peripheral blood mononuclear cells (PBMCs), sampled at new diagnosis, from a patient treated with antithyroid drugs. The source of these receptors is a female donor with Graves disease.

About this clonotype itself: A junction end diverges from the germline sequence, so it may reflect a read error. The chain recombines TRBV20-1 with TRBJ1-3; no clear D gene. Germline CDR1 reads DFQATT; CDR2 reads SNEGSKA (reference sequence). The CDR3 runs to 14 residues. The CDR3: CSARAYFSGNSIYF. Written as DNA, the CDR3 is TGCAGTGCTAGAGCGTACTTCTCTGGAAACTCCATATATTTT.

At least ten counts were recorded for this clonotype. V usage is TRBV27 and J usage is TRBJ2-3; TRBD2 is a possible D gene (5 bases). CDR3 length: 14 residues. Trimming left V 8 bases short and J 1 base short, with 13 bases between. In germline, CDR1 is MNHEY, CDR2 SMNVEV (reference sequence). The CDR3 here is CASARGAGTDTQYF. The CDR3, as DNA: TGTGCCAGCGCCCGGGGAGCGGGCACAGATACGCAGTATTTT.

This clonotype was counted many times. The rearrangement uses TRBV11-3 and TRBJ2-4; unclear D gene. The V and J ends lost 5 bases and 4 bases respectively, with 15 bases between them. Looked up from germline, CDR1 is SGHNT and CDR2 is YENEEA. The CDR3 spans 15 residues. This chain's CDR3 is CASSRVDVFKNIQYF. Here the CDR3 DNA reads TGTGCCAGCAGCCGGGTGGACGTCTTTAAAAACATTCAGTACTTC.

In this sample, this clonotype turned up a few times. V gene TRBV4-1 combines with J gene TRBJ2-1; a weak D match, TRBD2 (6 bases). Germline CDR1 MGHRA, CDR2 YSYEKL. The CDR3 spans 17 residues. V was trimmed by 0 bases and J by 8 bases, leaving 20 bases between them. CDR3 in amino acids: CASSQEGGLLPGDEQFF. DNA for the CDR3: TGCGCCAGCAGCCAAGAAGGTGGACTACTCCCCGGGGATGAGCAGTTCTTC.

This clonotype was counted many times. The genes are TRBV20-1 and TRBJ2-7, with 8 bases lining up with TRBD2. This CDR3 spans 14 amino acids. From germline, CDR1 is DFQATT and CDR2 SNEGSKA (reference sequence). The junction had 8 bases not matched to a gene; V was cut back by 5 bases and J by 2 bases. The CDR3 DNA sequence: TGCAGTGCTGGGGGACTAGAGGAGGCCTACGAGCAGTACTTC. This sequence encodes CSAGGLEEAYEQYF.

This clonotype was picked up many times. V is TRBV29-1 and J is TRBJ2-3, with D possibly being TRBD1 (5 bases). The CDR3 spans 14 residues. CDR1 is SQVTM and CDR2 is ANQGSEA in the germline V gene. The germline V and J ends were trimmed by 3 bases and 0 bases, with 10 bases remaining between them. The CDR3 sequence: CSVDTGLSTDTQYF. The CDR3 nucleotides are TGCAGCGTTGATACAGGTTTAAGCACAGATACGCAGTATTTT.

In the case of this clonotype: A far larger clone is only one base removed, so a read error is likely. V usage is TRBV28 and J usage is TRBJ2-7, with D tentatively TRBD1 (6 bases). Germline values: CDR1 MDHEN, CDR2 SYDVKM. The CDR3 totals 15 residues. The V end was cut by 5 bases, the J end by 7 bases, with 21 bases between. CDR3 DNA: TGTGCCAGCAGTATTCCCCTAGGGCAGGGGAATGAGCAGTACTTC. This translates into CASSIPLGQGNEQYF.